This entry features one T cell receptor beta chain sequence. Its target is not known. Time point denoted: week 5, during vaccination. The vaccine gave 300 ug of a 20-mer mutant IDH1 peptide subcutaneously per dose. V lost 2 bases and J lost 2; bases outside the gene matches: 7. CDR3 length equals 16 residues. Germline CDR1 reads MNHNY; CDR2 reads SVGAGI (reference sequence). These data are taken from a study of a mutant IDH1 vaccine in newly diagnosed glioma. The table came from immunoSEQ multiplex PCR; TCRdb's copy has only in-frame clones and leaves some out. The sample shows roughly 51,000 clones, approximately 86% of them seen only once.

The J gene is TRBJ2-7, the V gene TRBV6-6; TRBD2 agrees at 9 bases. The material was PBMCs, obtained from a glioma patient whose treatment included an IDH1 peptide vaccine. This TCR was sampled from a woman aged 18-30 years with glioma. Some clones in this sample may be carry-over from other donors' samples. CDR3 nucleotide sequence: TGTGCCAGCAGTTACCGCCTTAGCGGGAGCGCCTACGAGCAGTACTTC. It translates to CASSYRLSGSAYEQYF.